This is a list of T cell receptor beta chains from one sample in a study of post-analysis software for immune sequencing data. TCRdb used MiXCR to reprocess the PCR reads, holding one entry per CDR3 protein. The sample holds 150,000 to 200,000 distinct CDR3 sequences, around 34% seen once. Here the sequenced sample was blood, taken after autologous hematopoietic stem cell transplantation. Source of these receptors: a girl aged 10-17 years with multiple sclerosis. CDR3s include the opening cysteine and the closing phenylalanine or tryptophan. The D gene is left open where the match is weak. Not all rows give a size; the values are once, few, many and, for expanded clones, a class.

CDR3aa,CDR3nt,abundance,v_gene,d_gene,j_gene
CASSGQYEQYF,TGTGCCAGCAGCGGCCAGTACGAGCAGTACTTC,NA,TRBV5-6,NA,TRBJ2-7
CSAAGAETQYF,TGCAGTGCTGCAGGGGCAGAGACCCAGTACTTC,NA,TRBV20-1,NA,TRBJ2-5
CASSPQAQPQHF,TGTGCCAGCAGCCCTCAGGCTCAGCCCCAGCATTTT,NA,TRBV6-2/TRBV6-3,NA,TRBJ1-5
CAISGVQETQYF,TGTGCCATCAGTGGGGTCCAAGAGACCCAGTACTTC,few,TRBV10-3,NA,TRBJ2-5
CSARRLAVGETQYF,TGCAGTGCTAGGAGGCTAGCGGTAGGAGAGACCCAGTACTTC,NA,TRBV20-1,TRBD2,TRBJ2-5
CASSLFGGVTEAFF,TGCGCCAGCAGCTTGTTTGGGGGCGTCACTGAAGCTTTCTTT,NA,TRBV5-1,NA,TRBJ1-1
CSARDPTDYQETQYF,TGCAGTGCTAGAGATCCCACAGACTACCAAGAGACCCAGTACTTC,NA,TRBV20-1,NA,TRBJ2-5
CASSPHYEQYF,TGTGCCAGCAGCCCTCACTACGAGCAGTACTTC,many,TRBV13,NA,TRBJ2-7
CASKPEAGRSYNEQFF,TGTGCCAGCAAACCAGAAGCGGGTCGCTCCTACAATGAGCAGTTCTTC,NA,TRBV2,NA,TRBJ2-1
CSAFSGQGFSPLHF,TGCAGTGCTTTCTCCGGACAGGGGTTTTCACCCCTCCACTTT,NA,TRBV20-1,TRBD1,TRBJ1-6
CSARGGRSHNEQFF,TGCAGTGCTAGAGGGGGGAGGTCCCACAATGAGCAGTTCTTC,NA,TRBV20-1,NA,TRBJ2-1
CSARAGGNYGYTF,TGCAGTGCTAGGGCCGGCGGTAACTATGGCTACACCTTC,many,TRBV20-1,NA,TRBJ1-2
CSVKRVSGRQGNNEQFF,TGCAGCGTCAAAAGGGTGAGCGGGAGGCAGGGCAACAATGAGCAGTTCTTC,NA,TRBV29-1,TRBD2,TRBJ2-1
CASIRQREGKETQYF,TGCGCCAGCATCCGGCAGCGGGAGGGGAAAGAGACCCAGTACTTC,NA,TRBV5-1,TRBD2,TRBJ2-5
CSATRDSPYTQYF,TGCAGTGCTACCCGGGACTCCCCGTATACGCAGTATTTT,few,TRBV20-1,NA,TRBJ2-3
CATSRDWASLGEQFF,TGTGCCACCAGCAGAGATTGGGCTAGTCTAGGTGAGCAGTTCTTC,few,TRBV15,NA,TRBJ2-1
CASSYSGGTEAFF,TGTGCCAGCAGTTACTCCGGGGGCACTGAAGCTTTCTTT,NA,TRBV6-5,NA,TRBJ1-1
CASGGGTDTQYF,TGCGCCAGCGGAGGGGGCACAGATACGCAGTATTTT,few,TRBV5-1,NA,TRBJ2-3
CSARPTSGRDEQFF,TGCAGTGCTAGGCCGACTAGCGGGAGGGATGAGCAGTTCTTC,NA,TRBV20-1,TRBD2,TRBJ2-1
CAWSPGTTPQKTQYF,TGTGCCTGGAGCCCAGGGACTACCCCCCAAAAGACCCAGTACTTC,NA,TRBV30,TRBD2,TRBJ2-5
CASSYLGTSGSLYNEQFF,TGTGCCAGCAGTTACCTTGGGACTAGCGGTTCCCTCTACAATGAGCAGTTCTTC,NA,TRBV6-5,TRBD2,TRBJ2-1
CSARVPGQGLGQYF,TGCAGTGCTAGAGTTCCGGGACAGGGGTTGGGGCAGTACTTC,few,TRBV20-1,TRBD1,TRBJ2-4
CSAILGNEKLFF,TGCAGTGCTATACTGGGTAATGAAAAACTGTTTTTT,NA,TRBV20-1,NA,TRBJ1-4
CASSQESGTSYEQYF,TGCGCCAGCAGCCAAGAATCAGGGACGTCCTACGAGCAGTACTTC,many,TRBV4-3,NA,TRBJ2-7
CASSLAPYDYNSPLHF,TGTGCCAGCAGCTTAGCACCCTACGACTATAATTCACCCCTCCACTTT,few,TRBV7-9,NA,TRBJ1-6
CSARVQNNEKLFF,TGCAGTGCTAGGGTACAGAATAATGAAAAACTGTTTTTT,NA,TRBV20-1,NA,TRBJ1-4
CASSLQMRQGADTQYF,TGTGCCAGCAGCTTGCAAATGCGGCAGGGCGCAGATACGCAGTATTTT,NA,TRBV7-2,NA,TRBJ2-3
CASSLTRGRLHAQYF,TGTGCCAGCAGTCTGACTAGAGGGAGGTTACATGCGCAGTATTTT,few,TRBV12-3/TRBV12-4,NA,TRBJ2-3
CASSPLVSGSYNEQFF,TGTGCCAGCAGCCCTTTAGTTAGCGGGAGCTACAATGAGCAGTTCTTC,NA,TRBV28,TRBD2,TRBJ2-1
CASSLAGGGEQFGYEQYF,TGTGCCAGCAGCTTAGCGGGAGGGGGAGAGCAATTCGGCTACGAGCAGTACTTC,few,TRBV7-2,NA,TRBJ2-7
CASSPQGGTRGEQFF,TGTGCCAGCTCACCACAGGGCGGCACTAGGGGCGAGCAGTTCTTC,few,TRBV18,NA,TRBJ2-1
CASSGQGHYEQYF,TGTGCCAGCAGTGGCCAGGGTCACTACGAGCAGTACTTC,NA,TRBV25-1,NA,TRBJ2-7
CASSQDPLTSGSWTGELFF,TGTGCCAGCAGCCAAGATCCCCTGACTAGCGGGAGCTGGACCGGGGAGCTGTTTTTT,NA,TRBV4-2,TRBD2,TRBJ2-2
CASSSRQDNQPQHF,TGCGCCAGCAGTTCAAGACAGGACAATCAGCCCCAGCATTTT,NA,TRBV5-1,NA,TRBJ1-5
CASSLQGRGGYEQYF,TGTGCCAGCAGCTTACAGGGAAGAGGAGGCTACGAGCAGTACTTC,NA,TRBV7-9,NA,TRBJ2-7
CSARDVSVGLDTQYF,TGCAGTGCTAGAGATGTCAGCGTAGGTTTAGATACGCAGTATTTT,NA,TRBV20-1,NA,TRBJ2-3
CASKQDRNTEAFF,TGTGCCAGCAAACAGGACAGGAACACTGAAGCTTTCTTT,few,TRBV12-3/TRBV12-4,NA,TRBJ1-1
CASSSGQPRLNTEAFF,TGTGCCAGCAGTTCGGGACAGCCCCGCCTGAACACTGAAGCTTTCTTT,NA,TRBV27,TRBD1,TRBJ1-1
CATSARGRGTDTQYF,TGTGCCACCAGTGCGAGGGGCAGGGGCACAGATACGCAGTATTTT,NA,TRBV24-1,NA,TRBJ2-3
CASSLTPGQLVEKLFF,TGTGCCAGCAGCCTCACTCCGGGACAGCTTGTCGAAAAACTGTTTTTT,NA,TRBV27,TRBD1,TRBJ1-4
CASSEKRGDWGNEQFF,TGTGCCAGCAGCGAGAAGCGGGGAGATTGGGGCAATGAGCAGTTCTTC,few,TRBV7-9,TRBD2,TRBJ2-1
CASSHKWGDGYTF,TGCGCCAGCAGCCATAAATGGGGCGACGGCTACACCTTC,NA,TRBV5-1,NA,TRBJ1-2
CASSLGVGRGNEQFF,TGTGCCAGCAGCCTCGGCGTCGGGAGGGGGAATGAGCAGTTCTTC,NA,TRBV7-2,TRBD2,TRBJ2-1
CASSLAANTDTQYF,TGCGCCAGCAGCTTGGCCGCCAACACAGATACGCAGTATTTT,NA,TRBV5-1,NA,TRBJ2-3
CSVGKTAYEQYF,TGCAGCGTTGGAAAGACAGCCTACGAGCAGTACTTC,many,TRBV29-1,NA,TRBJ2-7
CASRVRGRSNQPQHF,TGTGCCAGCAGGGTACGGGGGCGAAGCAATCAGCCCCAGCATTTT,few,TRBV27,NA,TRBJ1-5
CASDTPGRNLNEQYF,TGTGCCAGCGACACTCCCGGCAGGAACCTAAACGAGCAGTACTTC,NA,TRBV7-2,NA,TRBJ2-7
CASSPRGGFYEQYF,TGTGCCAGCAGCCCCCGGGGAGGGTTCTACGAGCAGTACTTC,few,TRBV7-9,TRBD2,TRBJ2-7
CATSDSGPQYEQYF,TGTGCCACCAGTGACTCCGGGCCCCAATACGAGCAGTACTTC,NA,TRBV24-1,NA,TRBJ2-7
CATSDFPKSGKREQFF,TGTGCCACCAGTGATTTCCCCAAGTCCGGGAAAAGAGAGCAGTTCTTC,NA,TRBV24-1,NA,TRBJ2-1